This is a list of T cell receptor beta chains from one sample in a study of ipilimumab plus nivolumab after autologous stem cell transplantation. Sequenced by immunoSEQ multiplex PCR; TCRdb stores in-frame clones only, minus some. Of 77,000 or so clones listed, around 80% were seen once; the top ten hold about 2.2%. Specimen: PBMCs, collected in a trial of ipilimumab plus nivolumab as post-transplant consolidation. These receptors all stem from a male donor with diffuse large B-cell lymphoma. CDR3s include the opening cysteine and the closing phenylalanine or tryptophan. A D gene is named only where the DNA matches it firmly. Clone size is shown for a subset of rows, as once, few, many or a class of expanded clone.

J: TRBJ1-6
D: -
size: -
V: TRBV7-2
DNA: TGTGCCAGCAGCCCACTACCCTCTAATTCACCCCTCCACTTT
CDR3: CASSPLPSNSPLHF

J: TRBJ1-4
D: -
size: -
V: TRBV5-8
DNA: TGTGCCAGCAGCCCCTCTTGGACAGTGGATGAAAAACTGTTTTTT
CDR3: CASSPSWTVDEKLFF

J: TRBJ2-7
D: TRBD1
size: -
V: TRBV4-1
DNA: TGCGCCAGCAGCCAAGATCGACAGGGGGCGAACGAGCAGTACTTC
CDR3: CASSQDRQGANEQYF

J: TRBJ1-4
D: -
size: -
V: TRBV5-1
DNA: TGCGCCAGCAGCTTATTGGGCAGGGAAGAGGAAAAACTGTTTTTT
CDR3: CASSLLGREEEKLFF

J: TRBJ1-3
D: -
size: -
V: TRBV7-6
DNA: TGTGCCAGCAGTCCAGGTCGCGGAAACACCATATATTTT
CDR3: CASSPGRGNTIYF

J: TRBJ1-2
D: -
size: -
V: TRBV18
DNA: TGTGCCAGCTCACCCAACTGGGATAATGGCTACACCTTC
CDR3: CASSPNWDNGYTF

J: TRBJ1-1
D: TRBD1
size: -
V: TRBV5-6
DNA: TGTGCCAGCCACAGGGGGCTTTTGAACACTGAAGCTTTCTTT
CDR3: CASHRGLLNTEAFF

J: TRBJ2-7
D: TRBD2
size: -
V: TRBV5-6
DNA: TGTGCCAGCAGCATCAGCGGGGCAACGTACGAGCAGTACTTC
CDR3: CASSISGATYEQYF

J: TRBJ1-5
D: -
size: -
V: TRBV10-2
DNA: TGCGCCAGCACTCAGTGGGACGGCCAGCCCCAGCATTTT
CDR3: CASTQWDGQPQHF

J: TRBJ1-6
D: -
size: -
V: TRBV6-5
DNA: TGTGCCAGCATGAGGAGACAGTATAATTCACCCCTCCACTTT
CDR3: CASMRRQYNSPLHF

J: TRBJ2-6
D: -
size: -
V: TRBV25-1
DNA: TGTGCCAGCAGTGAATATGTAGCGTCTGGGGCCAACGTCCTGACTTTC
CDR3: CASSEYVASGANVLTF

J: TRBJ1-5
D: -
size: -
V: TRBV4-1
DNA: TGCGCCAGCAGCCAAGATACGAGTTATTGGCCCCAGCATTTT
CDR3: CASSQDTSYWPQHF

J: TRBJ2-1
D: TRBD1
size: -
V: TRBV19
DNA: TGTGCCAGTAGTCTTGTGACCGGGACAGGGGGCAACGAGCAGTTCTTC
CDR3: CASSLVTGTGGNEQFF

J: TRBJ2-5
D: -
size: -
V: TRBV5-1
DNA: TGCGCCAGCAGGAGAACGGTGGGGTACCAAGAGACCCAGTACTTC
CDR3: CASRRTVGYQETQYF

J: TRBJ1-2
D: -
size: -
V: TRBV5-4
DNA: TGTGCCAGCAGCTTGGTGGAGGGGTACTATGGCTACACCTTC
CDR3: CASSLVEGYYGYTF

J: TRBJ2-3
D: -
size: once
V: TRBV25-1
DNA: TGTGCCAGCAGTGCCCAGGGGACAGATACGCAGTATTTT
CDR3: CASSAQGTDTQYF

J: TRBJ2-5
D: -
size: -
V: TRBV30
DNA: TGTGCCTGGAGTCTGCCGGGGGCTGAGACCCAGTACTTC
CDR3: CAWSLPGAETQYF

J: TRBJ2-3
D: -
size: -
V: TRBV5-1
DNA: TGCGCCAGCAGCTCGCCTAGCACAGATACGCAGTATTTT
CDR3: CASSSPSTDTQYF

J: TRBJ2-3
D: TRBD2
size: once
V: TRBV6-5
DNA: TGTGCCAGCAGTTACTCGGGCGCGGGGGGGCCGGATACGCAGTATTTT
CDR3: CASSYSGAGGPDTQYF

J: TRBJ2-6
D: -
size: -
V: TRBV19
DNA: TGTGCCAGTAGCACCACAGGGTCCGGGGCCAACGTCCTGACTTTC
CDR3: CASSTTGSGANVLTF

J: TRBJ1-4
D: -
size: -
V: TRBV2
DNA: TGTGCCAGCAGTGAATATGAAAAACTGTTTTTT
CDR3: CASSEYEKLFF

J: TRBJ2-3
D: -
size: -
V: TRBV4-2
DNA: TGTGCCAGCAGCCAAGGGCGGGGTAGCACAGATACGCAGTATTTT
CDR3: CASSQGRGSTDTQYF

J: TRBJ2-2
D: TRBD2
size: -
V: TRBV4-1
DNA: TGCGCCAGCAGCGGAAGGAGAAGCGGGGGGCCCCCTGGGGAGCTGTTTTTT
CDR3: CASSGRRSGGPPGELFF

J: TRBJ2-1
D: TRBD2
size: -
V: TRBV9
DNA: TGTGCCAGCAGCGTAGGCATAGCGGGGGGAATTGATGAGCAGTTCTTC
CDR3: CASSVGIAGGIDEQFF